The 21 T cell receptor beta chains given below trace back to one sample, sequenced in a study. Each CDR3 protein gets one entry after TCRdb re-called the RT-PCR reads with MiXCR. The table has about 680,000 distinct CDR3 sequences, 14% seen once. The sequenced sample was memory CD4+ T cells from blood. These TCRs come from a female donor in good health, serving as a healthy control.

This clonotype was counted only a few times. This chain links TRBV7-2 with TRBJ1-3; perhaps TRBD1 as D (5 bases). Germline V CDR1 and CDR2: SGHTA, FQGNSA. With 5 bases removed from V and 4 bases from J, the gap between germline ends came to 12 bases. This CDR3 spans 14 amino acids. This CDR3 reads CASSAMTAGNTIYF. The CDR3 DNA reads TGTGCCAGCAGCGCGATGACAGCAGGAAACACCATATATTTT.

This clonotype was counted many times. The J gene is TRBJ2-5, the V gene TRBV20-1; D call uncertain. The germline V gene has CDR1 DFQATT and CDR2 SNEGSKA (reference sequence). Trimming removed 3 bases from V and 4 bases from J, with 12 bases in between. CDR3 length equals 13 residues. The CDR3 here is CSARPAGRETQYF. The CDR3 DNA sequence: TGCAGTGCTAGGCCGGCCGGTCGAGAGACCCAGTACTTC.

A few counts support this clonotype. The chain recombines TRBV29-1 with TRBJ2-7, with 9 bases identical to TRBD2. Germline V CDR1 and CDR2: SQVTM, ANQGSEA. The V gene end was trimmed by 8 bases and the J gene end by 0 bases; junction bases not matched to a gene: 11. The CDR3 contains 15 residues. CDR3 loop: CSTGVGSGSSYEQYF. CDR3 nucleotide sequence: TGCAGCACCGGGGTTGGTAGCGGGAGCTCCTACGAGCAGTACTTC.

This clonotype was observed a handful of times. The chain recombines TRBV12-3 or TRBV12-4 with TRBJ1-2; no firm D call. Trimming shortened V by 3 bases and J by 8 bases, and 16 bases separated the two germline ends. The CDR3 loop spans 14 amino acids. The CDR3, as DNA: TGTGCCAGCAGTTTTGGACGGGATCTAGGCGGCTACACCTTC. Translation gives CASSFGRDLGGYTF.

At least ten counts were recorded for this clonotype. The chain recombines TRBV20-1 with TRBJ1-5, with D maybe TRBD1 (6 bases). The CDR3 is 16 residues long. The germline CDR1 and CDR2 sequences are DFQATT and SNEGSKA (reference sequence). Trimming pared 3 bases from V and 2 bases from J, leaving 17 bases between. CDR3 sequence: CSASFGGRGGNQPQHF. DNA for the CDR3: TGCAGTGCTAGCTTCGGGGGGCGCGGAGGCAATCAGCCCCAGCATTTT.

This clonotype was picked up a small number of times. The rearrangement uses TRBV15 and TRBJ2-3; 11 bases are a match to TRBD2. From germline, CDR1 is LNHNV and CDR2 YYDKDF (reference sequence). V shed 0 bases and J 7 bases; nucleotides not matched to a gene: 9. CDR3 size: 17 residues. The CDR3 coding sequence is TGTGCCACCAGCAGAGATTTGCTAGCGGGAGGAATGAATACGCAGTATTTT. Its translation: CATSRDLLAGGMNTQYF.

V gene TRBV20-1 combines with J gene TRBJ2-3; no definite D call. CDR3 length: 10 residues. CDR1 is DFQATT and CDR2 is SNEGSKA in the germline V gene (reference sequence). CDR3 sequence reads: CSETTDTQYF. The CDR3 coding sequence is TGCAGCGAAACCACAGATACGCAGTATTTT.

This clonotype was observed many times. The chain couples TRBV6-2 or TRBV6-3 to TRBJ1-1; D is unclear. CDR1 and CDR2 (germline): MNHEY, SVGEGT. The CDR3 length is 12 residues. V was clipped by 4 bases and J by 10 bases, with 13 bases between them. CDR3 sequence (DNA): TGTGCCAGCAGTTGTCGGCTTTGCGTAGCTTTCTTT. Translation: CASSCRLCVAFF.

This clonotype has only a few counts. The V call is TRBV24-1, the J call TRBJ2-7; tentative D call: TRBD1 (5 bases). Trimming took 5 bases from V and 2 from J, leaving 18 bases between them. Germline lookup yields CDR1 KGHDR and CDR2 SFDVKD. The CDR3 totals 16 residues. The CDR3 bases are TGTGCCACCAGTGCCTTGGGGCTAGGTGGAGCCTACGAGCAGTACTTC. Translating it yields CATSALGLGGAYEQYF.

The CDR3 coding sequence is TGTGCCAGCTCACCACAAGAGACAGGTAACATGAACACTGAAGCTTTCTTT. Its translation: CASSPQETGNMNTEAFF. The J gene is TRBJ1-1, the V gene TRBV18; D perhaps matches TRBD1 (6 bases). CDR1 and CDR2 from the germline V gene are KGHSH and LQKENI. This CDR3 contains 17 residues. V lost 1 base to trimming and J lost 0 bases, with 15 bases between them.

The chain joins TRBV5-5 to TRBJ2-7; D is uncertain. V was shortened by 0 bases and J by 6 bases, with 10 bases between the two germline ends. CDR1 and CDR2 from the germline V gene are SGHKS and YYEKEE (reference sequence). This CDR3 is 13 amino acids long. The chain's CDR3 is CASSLVTTREQYF. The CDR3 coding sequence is TGTGCCAGCAGCTTGGTAACTACCCGCGAGCAGTACTTC.

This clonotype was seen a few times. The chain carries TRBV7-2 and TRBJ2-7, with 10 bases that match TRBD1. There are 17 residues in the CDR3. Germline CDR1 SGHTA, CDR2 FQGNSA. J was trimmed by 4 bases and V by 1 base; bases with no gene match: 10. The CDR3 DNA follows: TGTGCCAGCAGCTTAGAGTTTCCGGGACAGGGGTATTACGAGCAGTACTTC. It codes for CASSLEFPGQGYYEQYF.

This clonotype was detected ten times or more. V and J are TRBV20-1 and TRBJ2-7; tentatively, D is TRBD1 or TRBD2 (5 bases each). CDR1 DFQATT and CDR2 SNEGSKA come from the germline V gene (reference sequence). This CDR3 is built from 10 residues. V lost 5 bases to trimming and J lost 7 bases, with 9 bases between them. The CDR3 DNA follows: TGCAGTGCTCGGGACGGGGAGCAGTACTTC. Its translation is CSARDGEQYF.

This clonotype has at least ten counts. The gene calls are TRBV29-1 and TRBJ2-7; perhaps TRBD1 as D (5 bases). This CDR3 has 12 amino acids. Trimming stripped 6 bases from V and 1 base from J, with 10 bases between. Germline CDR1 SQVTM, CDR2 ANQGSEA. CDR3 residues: CSVTVISYEQYF. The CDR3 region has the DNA TGCAGCGTGACAGTGATTTCCTACGAGCAGTACTTC.

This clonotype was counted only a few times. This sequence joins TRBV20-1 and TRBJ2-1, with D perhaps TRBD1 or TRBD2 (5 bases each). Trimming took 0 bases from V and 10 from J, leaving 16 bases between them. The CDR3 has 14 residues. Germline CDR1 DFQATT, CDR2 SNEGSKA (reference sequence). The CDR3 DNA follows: TGCAGTGCTAGAGAACCGGGACCTGCGTGGGAGCAGTTCTTC. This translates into CSAREPGPAWEQFF.

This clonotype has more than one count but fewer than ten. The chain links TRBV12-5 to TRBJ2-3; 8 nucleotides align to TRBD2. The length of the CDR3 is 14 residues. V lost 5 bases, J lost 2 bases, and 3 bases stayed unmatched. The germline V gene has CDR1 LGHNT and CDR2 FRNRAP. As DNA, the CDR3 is TGTGCTAGTGGTCCGGGAGGGCCCACAGATACGCAGTATTTT. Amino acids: CASGPGGPTDTQYF.

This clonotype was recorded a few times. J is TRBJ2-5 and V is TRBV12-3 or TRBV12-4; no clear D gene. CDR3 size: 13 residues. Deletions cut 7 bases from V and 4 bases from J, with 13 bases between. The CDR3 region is CASTLNGGETQYF. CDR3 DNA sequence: TGTGCCAGCACCCTAAATGGCGGAGAGACCCAGTACTTC.

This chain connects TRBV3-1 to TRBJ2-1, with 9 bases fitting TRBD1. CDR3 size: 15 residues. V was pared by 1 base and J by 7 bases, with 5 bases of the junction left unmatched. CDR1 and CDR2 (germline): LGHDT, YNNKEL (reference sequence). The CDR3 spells CASSQGQGGFNEQFF. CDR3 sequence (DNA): TGTGCCAGCAGCCAAGGACAGGGGGGTTTTAATGAGCAGTTCTTC.

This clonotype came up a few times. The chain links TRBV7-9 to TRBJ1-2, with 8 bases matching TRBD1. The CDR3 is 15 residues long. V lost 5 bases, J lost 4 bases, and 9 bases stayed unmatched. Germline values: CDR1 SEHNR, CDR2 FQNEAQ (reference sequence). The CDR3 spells CASSGGQGFGYGYTF. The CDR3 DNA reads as TGTGCCAGCAGCGGCGGACAGGGTTTCGGCTATGGCTACACCTTC.

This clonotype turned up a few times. CDR3 region: CASSQAEGQGASKYEQYF. The DNA of the CDR3 is TGCGCCAGCAGCCAAGCAGAGGGACAGGGGGCGTCAAAGTACGAGCAGTACTTC. This chain connects TRBV4-1 to TRBJ2-7, with TRBD1 matching 12 bases. The CDR3 is 18 amino acids. CDR1 is MGHRA, CDR2 YSYEKL, per germline. V dropped 1 base and J dropped 4; count of bases not matched to a gene: 11.

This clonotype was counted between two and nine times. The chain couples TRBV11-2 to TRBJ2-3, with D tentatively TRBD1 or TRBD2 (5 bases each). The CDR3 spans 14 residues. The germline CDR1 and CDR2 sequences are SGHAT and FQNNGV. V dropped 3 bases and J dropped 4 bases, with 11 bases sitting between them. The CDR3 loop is CASSLSWDPDTQYF. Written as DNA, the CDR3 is TGTGCCAGCAGCTTGTCGTGGGACCCAGATACGCAGTATTTT.